Listed below are T cell receptor beta chains from one sample, sequenced in a study of T-cell memory formation after mild COVID-19. TCRdb called the 5' RACE reads again in MiXCR, with one record for every CDR3 protein. The sample lists around 220,000 distinct CDR3 sequences; less than 20% were seen once. The sequencing sample was made of PBMCs or a T cell subset sorted from them (not recorded which). The receptor source for this set is a man younger than 35 who had mild COVID-19 (a few samples of this study predate the infection). Cell type and time point are not known. CDR3s include the opening cysteine and the closing phenylalanine or tryptophan. Each record gives: J gene, V gene, D gene, CDR3 length, clone size, CDR3 protein, CDR3 DNA. D genes are given only for firm matches. A clone size is listed for some rows: how often the clone was seen (once, few, many), or a class if it is expanded.

>TRBJ1-1|TRBV5-4|.|13|.
CASSQRLYTEAFF
TGTGCCAGCAGCCAACGGTTGTACACTGAAGCTTTCTTT
>TRBJ2-2|TRBV11-2|.|14|many
CASSFTANTGELFF
TGTGCCAGCAGCTTCACAGCGAACACCGGGGAGCTGTTTTTT
>TRBJ1-5|TRBV12-3/TRBV12-4|.|11|many
CASGSGQPQHF
TGTGCCAGCGGGAGCGGGCAGCCCCAGCATTTT
>TRBJ2-7|TRBV7-9|.|15|many
CASSLHSAPSYEQYF
TGTGCCAGCAGCCTTCATTCCGCACCGAGCTACGAGCAGTACTTC
>TRBJ2-5|TRBV28|.|13|few
CASSSIPRTVQYF
TGTGCCAGCAGCTCAATTCCGCGGACAGTCCAGTACTTC
>TRBJ2-1|TRBV11-2|.|12|many
CASSPRELEQFF
TGTGCCAGCAGCCCCCGGGAACTTGAGCAGTTCTTC
>TRBJ2-3|TRBV20-1|TRBD1|15|many
CSAGRQGGSTDTQYF
TGCAGTGCTGGCAGACAGGGGGGGAGCACAGATACGCAGTATTTT
>TRBJ2-3|TRBV5-1|TRBD2|17|.
CASSSQAGGPGRITQYF
TGCGCCAGCAGCTCACAAGCGGGGGGGCCGGGAAGGATTACGCAGTATTTT
>TRBJ1-1|TRBV6-2/TRBV6-3|.|13|.
CASDKEMGTEAFF
TGTGCCAGCGATAAGGAGATGGGGACTGAAGCTTTCTTT
>TRBJ1-5|TRBV2|.|13|.
CASSDSGSQPQHF
TGTGCCAGCAGTGACAGCGGGAGTCAGCCCCAGCATTTT
>TRBJ2-1|TRBV28|TRBD1|14|.
CASRRDRAYNEQFF
TGTGCCAGCAGGCGGGACAGGGCCTACAATGAGCAGTTCTTC
>TRBJ2-6|TRBV29-1|.|17|few
CSVEAGTKLSGANVLTF
TGCAGCGTTGAGGCCGGGACAAAGCTCTCTGGGGCCAACGTCCTGACTTTC
>TRBJ2-1|TRBV9|.|13|few
CASSEDPGNEQFF
TGTGCCAGCAGCGAGGACCCTGGCAATGAGCAGTTCTTC
>TRBJ1-2|TRBV12-3/TRBV12-4|.|14|.
CASSLRLANYGYTF
TGTGCCAGCAGTCTACGGTTAGCTAACTATGGCTACACCTTC
>TRBJ1-2|TRBV5-1|.|15|.
CASSSAADAVYGYTF
TGCGCCAGCAGCTCTGCCGCGGACGCCGTCTATGGCTACACCTTC